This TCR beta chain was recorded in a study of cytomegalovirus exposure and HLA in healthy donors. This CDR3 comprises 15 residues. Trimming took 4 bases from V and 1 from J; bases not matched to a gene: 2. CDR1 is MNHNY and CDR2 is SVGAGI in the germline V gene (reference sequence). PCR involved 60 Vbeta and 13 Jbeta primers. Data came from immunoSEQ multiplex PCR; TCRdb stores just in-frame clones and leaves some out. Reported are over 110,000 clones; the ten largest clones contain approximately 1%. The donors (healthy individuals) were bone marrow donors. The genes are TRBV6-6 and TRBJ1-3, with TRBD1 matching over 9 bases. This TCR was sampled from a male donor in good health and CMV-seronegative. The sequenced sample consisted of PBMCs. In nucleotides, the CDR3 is TGTGCCAGCAGTTCACAGGGGGCTTCTGGAAACACCATATATTTT. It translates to CASSSQGASGNTIYF.